This T cell receptor beta chain was sequenced in a study of blood T cell repertoires in COVID-19. Across the study: COVID-19 samples, acute and convalescent, were from the United States, Italy and Spain. Sample material is recorded as cDNA or gDNA derived from T cells, B-cell-depleted T cells, or PBMCs.

Generated by immunoSEQ multiplex PCR, the TCRdb table keeps only in-frame clones and is missing some. The sample has around 98,000 clones, around 75% seen once; the top ten hold 24%. Per germline, CDR1 SGHDN and CDR2 FVKESK. Trimming took 4 bases from V and 9 from J; bases not matched to a gene: 9. The CDR3 has 15 residues. This chain connects TRBV14 to TRBJ1-6; 7 bases map to TRBD1. This TCR derives from a man in his sixties or seventies with acute or convalescent COVID-19. Specimen: peripheral blood. The CDR3 loop is CASSRNRRQGSPLHF. CDR3 nucleotides: TGTGCCAGCAGCCGAAACAGGAGACAGGGTTCACCCCTCCACTTT. Full variable domain (rest looked up from reference TRBV14 and TRBJ1-6): EAGVTQFPSHSVIEKGQTVTLRCDPISGHDNLYWYRRVMGKEIKFLLHFVKESKQDESGMPNNRFLAERTGGTYSTLKVQPAELEDSGVYFCASSRNRRQGSPLHFGNGTRLTVT.